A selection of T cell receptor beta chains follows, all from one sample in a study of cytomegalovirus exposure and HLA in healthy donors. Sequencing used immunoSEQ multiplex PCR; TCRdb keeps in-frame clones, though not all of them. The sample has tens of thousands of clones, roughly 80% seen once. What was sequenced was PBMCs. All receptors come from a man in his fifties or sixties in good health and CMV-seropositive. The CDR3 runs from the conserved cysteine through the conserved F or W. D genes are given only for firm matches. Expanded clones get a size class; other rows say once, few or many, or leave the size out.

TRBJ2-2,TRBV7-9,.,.,TGTGCCAGCAGCTTACTCGGACAACCCACCGGGGAGCTGTTTTTT,CASSLLGQPTGELFF
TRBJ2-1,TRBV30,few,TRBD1,TGTGCCTGGAGATCCGGGACAGGGTTGTACAATGAGCAGTTCTTC,CAWRSGTGLYNEQFF
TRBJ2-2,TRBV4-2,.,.,TGTGCCAGCAGCCAAGTGGATCTAGTCCCGGCCGGGGAGCTGTTTTTT,CASSQVDLVPAGELFF
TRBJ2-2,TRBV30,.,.,TGTGCCTGGGGGCAAGTGAGTTGGCTGTTTTTT,CAWGQVSWLFF
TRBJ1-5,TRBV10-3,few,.,TGTGCCATCAGGGGGCCGGGGGAAGGTCAGCCCCAGCATTTT,CAIRGPGEGQPQHF
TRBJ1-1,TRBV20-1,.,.,TGCAGTGCTAGTGGGGGGATTGAAGCTTTCTTT,CSASGGIEAFF
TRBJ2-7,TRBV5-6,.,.,TGTGCCAGCAGCCACAGGCCAGCCTACGAGCAGTACTTC,CASSHRPAYEQYF
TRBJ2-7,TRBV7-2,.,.,TGTGCCAGCAGACCCGCCCTCGGGGGAAGTTACGAGCAGTACTTC,CASRPALGGSYEQYF
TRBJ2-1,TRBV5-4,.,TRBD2,TGTGCCAGCAGCCCCGGGACTAGCGGGAGTGGTGAGCAGTTCTTC,CASSPGTSGSGEQFF
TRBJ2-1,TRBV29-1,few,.,TGCAGCACCGGGGGCCAGGGGGAAAACAATGAGCAGTTCTTC,CSTGGQGENNEQFF
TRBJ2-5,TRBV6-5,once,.,TGTGCCAGCAGTTACCTGGGGGGACGGAGGGAAGAGACCCAGTACTTC,CASSYLGGRREETQYF
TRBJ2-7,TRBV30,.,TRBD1,TGTGCCTGTTATCGGGACAGGGGTCCCTACGAGCAGTACTTC,CACYRDRGPYEQYF
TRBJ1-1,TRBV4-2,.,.,TGTGCCAGCAGCCAAGATCTTGCAGGGCTCACTGAAGCTTTCTTT,CASSQDLAGLTEAFF
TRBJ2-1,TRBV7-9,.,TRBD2,TGTGCCAGCAGCCAAGAGGGCGGGAGTGGGTACAATGAGCAGTTCTTC,CASSQEGGSGYNEQFF
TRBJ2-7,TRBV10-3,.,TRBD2,TGTGCCATCCGACCGGGACTAGAGGTTCGCGAGCAGTACTTC,CAIRPGLEVREQYF
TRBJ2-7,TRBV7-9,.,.,TGTGCCAGCAGCCTTACGGGGGGCCTTCCCTACGAGCAGTACTTC,CASSLTGGLPYEQYF
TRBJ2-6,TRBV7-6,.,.,TGTGCCAGCAGCCCCCCGCACGTCCCAACTGGGGCCAACGGCCTGACTTTC,CASSPPHVPTGANGLTF
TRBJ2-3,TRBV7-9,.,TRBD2,TGTGCCAGCAGCTTAGCTCTAGCGGCGGCAGATACGCAGTATTTT,CASSLALAAADTQYF
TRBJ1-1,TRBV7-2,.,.,TGTGCCAGCAGGCCCGGCGGATCGTACACTGAAGCTTTCTTT,CASRPGGSYTEAFF
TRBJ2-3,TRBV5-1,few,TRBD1,TGCGCCAGCAGCCGTGGACAGGGAGAGGGAGATACGCAGTATTTT,CASSRGQGEGDTQYF
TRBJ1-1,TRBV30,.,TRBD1,TGTGCCTGGAGTGCTCTCCACGGACAGGGGGCGCAAGCTTTCTTT,CAWSALHGQGAQAFF
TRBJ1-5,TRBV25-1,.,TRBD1,TGTGCCAGCAGTGGGGGGACAGGGTGGAATCAGCCCCAGCATTTT,CASSGGTGWNQPQHF
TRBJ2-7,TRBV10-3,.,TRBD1,TGTGCCATCAGCACCGGGACAGAGGCCTACGAGCAGTACTTC,CAISTGTEAYEQYF
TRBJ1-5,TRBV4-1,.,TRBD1,TGCGCCAGCAGCCAAGATCCCAGGGGGATCAATCAGCCCCAGCATTTT,CASSQDPRGINQPQHF
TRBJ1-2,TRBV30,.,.,TGTGCCTGGAACTCAGGGCACTATGGCTACACCTTC,CAWNSGHYGYTF
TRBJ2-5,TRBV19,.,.,TGTGCCAGTAGTCGGGGGGAGACCCAGTACTTC,CASSRGETQYF
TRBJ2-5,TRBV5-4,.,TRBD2,TGTGCCAGCAGTCGGGGGGGAAAAGAGACCCAGTACTTC,CASSRGGKETQYF
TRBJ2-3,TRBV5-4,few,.,TGTGCCAGCAGCTTGGGGCAGGGCGAGACAGATACGCAGTATTTT,CASSLGQGETDTQYF
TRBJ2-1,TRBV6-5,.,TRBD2,TGTGCCAGCACCCAATCGGGGGGTGGTTGGCAGTTCTTC,CASTQSGGGWQFF
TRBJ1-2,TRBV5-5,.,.,TGTGCCAGCAGCGTCGGGGGGAGTAGCTATGGCTACACCTTC,CASSVGGSSYGYTF
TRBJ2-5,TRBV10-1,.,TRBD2,TGCGCCAGCAGTGAACTAGCGGGGGGCCAAGAGACCCAGTACTTC,CASSELAGGQETQYF
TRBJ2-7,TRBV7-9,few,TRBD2,TGTTCCAGCAGGAGTCTAGCGGTTTACGAGCAGTACTTC,CSSRSLAVYEQYF
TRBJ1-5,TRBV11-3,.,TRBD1,TGTGCCAGGAACCGGGACAGGGGGAAAAATCAGCCCCAGCATTTT,CARNRDRGKNQPQHF